Each of the 24 T cell receptor beta chains below was sequenced from the same sample in a study of shared clonotypes between healthy human individuals. Sequenced by immunoSEQ multiplex PCR; TCRdb stores in-frame clones only, minus some. Of 400,000 to 600,000 clones in the sample, about 96% are singletons; the top ten hold about 0.064%. Sequencing was carried out using naive CD4+ T cells sorted from blood. Subset indicated: CD45RA+ positively selected. These receptor sequences come from a woman aged 25 to 39 in good health.

The table lists this clone with a count of one. The chain couples TRBV27 to TRBJ1-5; a weak D match, TRBD1 (5 bases). CDR3 size: 13 residues. V shed 7 bases and J shed 7 bases, with 14 bases lying between them. CDR1 and CDR2 (germline): MNHEY, SMNVEV (reference sequence). CDR3 coding DNA: TGTGCCAGCAAATTGACAGAGGACCAGCCCCAGCATTTT. Encoded protein: CASKLTEDQPQHF.

Details on this clone: The same CDR3 arises from other DNA sequences in this sample as well. The chain is built from TRBV28 and TRBJ1-4; D perhaps matches TRBD1 (6 bases). The CDR3 loop spans 13 amino acids. The ends were cut back, 5 bases at V and 3 bases at J, with 7 bases in the middle. The germline V gene encodes CDR1 MDHEN and CDR2 SYDVKM. CDR3 bases: TGTGCCAGCAGTGGGGGCGCTAATGAAAAACTGTTTTTT. Its protein product is CASSGGANEKLFF.

The chain links TRBV30 to TRBJ2-2; tentative D call: TRBD1 (5 bases). Germline V gene data show CDR1 as GTSNPN and CDR2 as SVGIG (reference sequence). Trimming left V 4 bases short and J 4 bases short, with 10 bases between. CDR3 length: 13 residues. The CDR3: CAWNHQGTGELFF. In DNA, the CDR3 is TGTGCCTGGAACCACCAGGGCACCGGGGAGCTGTTTTTT.

This sequence joins TRBV11-2 and TRBJ2-2; D is undetermined. The CDR3 spans 15 residues. Trimming took off 0 bases at V and 5 bases at J, with 10 bases between the two ends. Germline-derived CDR1 and CDR2 are SGHAT and FQNNGV. The DNA for the CDR3 is TGTGCCAGCAGCTTAGAGGGGTCACTGACCGGGGAGCTGTTTTTT. It translates to CASSLEGSLTGELFF.

This clone came up once. The V call is TRBV2, the J call TRBJ2-1, with 9 bases aligning to TRBD2. Trimming removed 8 bases from V and 7 bases from J; junction bases left unmatched: 12. The CDR3 sequence is 15 residues long. CDR1 is SNHLY, CDR2 FYNNEI, per germline. As DNA, the CDR3 is TGTGCCAGCCGTCGCTTAGCGGGAGTAAATAATGAGCAGTTCTTC. Translation gives CASRRLAGVNNEQFF. Looking up the rest from reference TRBV2 and TRBJ2-1 gives the full variable domain: EPEVTQTPSHQVTQMGQEVILRCVPISNHLYFYWYRQILGQKVEFLVSFYNNEISEKSEIFDDQFSVERPDGSNFTLKIRSTKLEDSAMYFCASRRLAGVNNEQFFGPGTRLTVL.

This chain connects TRBV28 to TRBJ2-1; 11 bases are a match to TRBD2. The J segment lost 8 bases and the V segment lost 7 bases, leaving 7 bases of the junction unmatched. CDR3 length: 14 residues. Germline V gene lookup returns CDR1 MDHEN and CDR2 SYDVKM. The CDR3 protein is CASKTSGSGDEQFF. CDR3 bases: TGTGCCAGCAAAACTAGCGGGAGTGGGGATGAGCAGTTCTTC.

The CDR3 DNA is TGTGCCAGCAGTTTGGGGGATCTGCGGGGGACCCAGTACTTC. The encoded protein is CASSLGDLRGTQYF. This sequence joins TRBV28 and TRBJ2-5, with D possibly being TRBD2 (6 bases). Germline V gene lookup returns CDR1 MDHEN and CDR2 SYDVKM. Trimming left V 3 bases short and J 7 bases short, with 15 bases between. CDR3 size: 14 residues. Drawing the rest from reference TRBV28 and TRBJ2-5, the complete variable domain is DVKVTQSSRYLVKRTGEKVFLECVQDMDHENMFWYRQDPGLGLRLIYFSYDVKMKEKGDIPEGYSVSREKKERFSLILESASTNQTSMYLCASSLGDLRGTQYFGPGTRLLVL.

The chain links TRBV30 to TRBJ2-4; D remains ambiguous. There are 15 residues in the CDR3. Germline lookup yields CDR1 GTSNPN and CDR2 SVGIG (reference sequence). V lost 8 bases and J 0 bases, leaving 17 bases between the germline ends. CDR3 bases: TGTGCCGCGGACCCGGCTAGTCTAGCCAAAAACATTCAGTACTTC. It encodes CAADPASLAKNIQYF.

In this sample, this clone turned up once. The rearrangement links TRBV6-1 to TRBJ2-7; 7 nucleotides agree with TRBD1. V lost 7 bases and J lost 2; bases outside the gene matches: 8. CDR3 length: 14 amino acids. CDR1 and CDR2 from the germline V gene are MNHNS and SASEGT. The CDR3 spells CASKTGVRTYEQYF. The CDR3 bases are TGTGCCAGCAAAACAGGGGTCCGGACCTACGAGCAGTACTTC.

CDR3 nucleotides: TGTGCCAGCAGCAACCTCCGGGACAAGTCCTACAATGAGCAGTTCTTC. Translating gives CASSNLRDKSYNEQFF. J is TRBJ2-1 and V is TRBV5-8, with D perhaps TRBD1 (6 bases). The V and J ends lost 4 bases and 1 base respectively, with 15 bases between them. The CDR3 spans 16 residues. The germline V gene has CDR1 SGHTS and CDR2 YDEGEE.

In this sample, this clone turned up a few times. The rearrangement uses TRBV6-1 and TRBJ1-5; 12 nucleotides align to TRBD1. Per germline, CDR1 MNHNS and CDR2 SASEGT. Losses at the gene ends were 0 bases for V and 7 bases for J; bases not matched to a gene: 7. The CDR3 contains 17 residues. The CDR3 bases are TGTGCCAGCAGTGAAGCGCGGGGACAGGGGGCTATACAGCCCCAGCATTTT. Amino acids: CASSEARGQGAIQPQHF.

This rearrangement joins TRBV10-1 to TRBJ2-7; D is ambiguous. Trimming shortened V by 0 bases and J by 3 bases, and 9 bases separated the two germline ends. The germline V gene encodes CDR1 WNHNN and CDR2 SYGVQD (reference sequence). CDR3 size: 14 residues. The CDR3 DNA is TGCGCCAGCAGTGAGTCGACCTTTCTCTACGAGCAGTACTTC. It specifies CASSESTFLYEQYF.

For this clone: This sample includes further DNA sequences coding for the same CDR3. The chain is built from TRBV15 and TRBJ2-5, with TRBD1 as a possible D gene (5 bases). CDR1 and CDR2 from the germline V gene are LNHNV and YYDKDF (reference sequence). This CDR3 is 15 amino acids long. V lost 0 bases to trimming and J lost 2 bases, with 10 bases between them. The CDR3 loop reads CATSRDQGPQETQYF. The CDR3 nucleotides read TGTGCCACCAGCAGAGATCAGGGCCCTCAAGAGACCCAGTACTTC. Complete variable domain (other parts from reference TRBV15 and TRBJ2-5): DAMVIQNPRYQVTQFGKPVTLSCSQTLNHNVMYWYQQKSSQAPKLLFHYYDKDFNNEADTPDNFQSRRPNTSFCFLDIRSPGLGDTAMYLCATSRDQGPQETQYFGPGTRLLVL.

This chain connects TRBV7-8 to TRBJ2-5; D may correspond to TRBD1 or TRBD2 (5 bases each). This CDR3 contains 19 residues. Trimming shortened V by 2 bases and J by 0 bases, and 22 bases separated the two germline ends. From germline, CDR1 is SGHVS and CDR2 FQNEAQ. CDR3: CASSLSLFRGGSYQETQYF. CDR3 DNA sequence: TGTGCCAGCAGCTTATCGCTTTTTCGGGGCGGAAGCTACCAAGAGACCCAGTACTTC.

This sequence joins TRBV18 and TRBJ1-2; TRBD1 is a possible D gene (5 bases). Deletions cut 3 bases from V and 3 bases from J, with 11 bases between. The CDR3 totals 14 residues. CDR1 KGHSH and CDR2 LQKENI come from the germline V gene. CDR3 sequence: CASSPAGGDYGYTF. In DNA, the CDR3 is TGTGCCAGCTCACCCGCCGGAGGGGACTATGGCTACACCTTC.

This clone was counted a single time. The chain joins TRBV7-7 to TRBJ2-5, with D possibly matching TRBD2 (6 bases). CDR3 length: 15 residues. CDR1 is SSHAT and CDR2 is FNYEAQ in the germline V gene (reference sequence). V was cut by 5 bases and J by 5 bases, with 18 bases left in between. CDR3 protein: CASSRTLGGRETQYF. CDR3 DNA: TGTGCCAGCAGCCGTACGTTGGGGGGACGGGAGACCCAGTACTTC.

The CDR3: CASSPLSGRDTQYF. DNA of the CDR3: TGTGCCAGCTCACCACTTAGCGGGCGAGATACGCAGTATTTT. The gene calls are TRBV18 and TRBJ2-3, with TRBD2 matching 7 bases. Germline CDR1 and CDR2: KGHSH and LQKENI. J lost 5 bases, V lost 1 base, and 3 bases had no gene match. The CDR3 is 14 amino acids.

This clone was recorded once. The chain employs TRBV15 and TRBJ2-5; the match to TRBD2 covers 11 bases. V was pared by 1 base and J by 1 base, with 2 bases of the junction left unmatched. Germline V gene data show CDR1 as LNHNV and CDR2 as YYDKDF (reference sequence). The CDR3 extends over 16 amino acids. In nucleotides, the CDR3 is TGTGCCACCAGCAGAGGACTAGCGGGAAGCCAAGAGACCCAGTACTTC. Its protein product is CATSRGLAGSQETQYF.

The genes are TRBV10-3 and TRBJ2-1; possible D gene TRBD2, 5 bases. Germline loops: CDR1 ENHRY, CDR2 SYGVKD. V lost 3 bases and J lost 0, with 9 bases in between. The CDR3 runs to 15 residues. The CDR3, as DNA: TGTGCCATCAGTGAAGCGGCAAACTCCTACAATGAGCAGTTCTTC. Its protein product is CAISEAANSYNEQFF.

The count of this clone is one. The gene calls are TRBV4-1 and TRBJ2-7, with 10 positions matching TRBD1. This CDR3 has 16 residues. Looked up from germline, CDR1 is MGHRA and CDR2 is YSYEKL. Trimming at V came to 3 bases and at J to 6 bases, leaving 11 bases not matched to a gene. Here the CDR3 reads CASSHPQGTGVAEQYF. The CDR3 DNA reads as TGCGCCAGCAGCCACCCACAGGGGACAGGGGTTGCCGAGCAGTACTTC.

The chain links TRBV18 to TRBJ2-3; TRBD2 agrees at 7 bases. Trimming at V came to 5 bases and at J to 3 bases, leaving 14 bases not matched to a gene. Germline loops: CDR1 KGHSH, CDR2 LQKENI. The CDR3 length is 17 residues. CDR3 protein: CASSVHRAGEGTDTQYF. The CDR3, as DNA: TGTGCCAGCTCAGTCCACCGGGCGGGAGAAGGAACAGATACGCAGTATTTT.

The gene calls are TRBV11-2 and TRBJ1-2, with 10 bases aligning to TRBD1. This CDR3 region has 16 residues. Germline trimming cut 3 bases from V and 3 bases from J; bases unmatched to any gene: 7. Per the germline V gene, CDR1 is SGHAT and CDR2 is FQNNGV. The CDR3 DNA is TGTGCCAGCAGCTTGCATCTGGGACAGGGGCACTATGGCTACACCTTC. It specifies CASSLHLGQGHYGYTF.

This chain connects TRBV11-2 to TRBJ1-3, with D tentatively TRBD1 (6 bases). The CDR3 is 15 residues long. V was pared by 3 bases and J by 2 bases, with 11 bases between. The germline CDR1 and CDR2 sequences are SGHAT and FQNNGV. CDR3: CASSFWGRTGNTIYF. CDR3 nucleotides: TGTGCCAGCAGCTTTTGGGGGCGTACTGGAAACACCATATATTTT.

V usage is TRBV11-3 and J usage is TRBJ2-2; TRBD2 agrees at 8 bases. This CDR3 contains 18 residues. The V gene end was trimmed by 2 bases and the J gene end by 3 bases; junction bases not matched to a gene: 11. CDR1 is SGHNT, CDR2 YENEEA, per germline. The CDR3: CASSLSSTSGHYTGELFF. CDR3 in DNA: TGTGCCAGCAGCTTATCCTCAACTAGCGGTCATTACACCGGGGAGCTGTTTTTT.